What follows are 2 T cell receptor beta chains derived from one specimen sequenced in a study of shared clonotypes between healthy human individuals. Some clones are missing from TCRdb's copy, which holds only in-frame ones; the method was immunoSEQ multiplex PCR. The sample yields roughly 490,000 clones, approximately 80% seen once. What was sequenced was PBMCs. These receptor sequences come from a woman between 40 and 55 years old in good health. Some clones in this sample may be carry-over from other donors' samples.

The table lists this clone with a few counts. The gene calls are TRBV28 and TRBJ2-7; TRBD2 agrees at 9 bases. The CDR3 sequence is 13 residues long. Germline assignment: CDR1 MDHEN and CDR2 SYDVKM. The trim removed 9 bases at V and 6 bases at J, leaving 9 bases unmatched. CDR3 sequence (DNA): TGTGCCAGGCATAATAGCGGGAGCTGCGAGCAGTACTTC. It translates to CARHNSGSCEQYF.

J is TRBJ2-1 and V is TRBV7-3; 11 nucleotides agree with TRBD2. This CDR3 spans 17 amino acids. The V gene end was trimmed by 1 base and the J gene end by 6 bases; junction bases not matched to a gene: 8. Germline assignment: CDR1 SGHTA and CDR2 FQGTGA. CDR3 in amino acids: CASSLRGTSGAPNEQFF. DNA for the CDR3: TGTGCCAGCAGCTTAAGAGGGACTAGCGGCGCCCCCAATGAGCAGTTCTTC.